Listed below are T cell receptor beta chains from one sample, sequenced in a study. TCRdb itself ran the 5' RACE reads through MiXCR, one entry per CDR3 protein. The sample includes 25,000 to 40,000 distinct CDR3 sequences, around 22% of them seen just once. Sequenced material: memory CD4+ T cells sorted from blood. The receptors were sampled from a female donor with breast cancer. The CDR3 runs from the conserved cysteine through the conserved F or W. D genes are given only for firm matches. Size tells how often a clone was seen (once, few, many) or the class of an expanded clone, and some rows leave it out.

CDR3nt: TGTGCCAGCAGCCGGGACACTGTGACCGGGGAGCTGTTTTTT
CDR3aa: CASSRDTVTGELFF
j_gene: TRBJ2-2
len: 14
v_gene: TRBV7-3
d_gene: .
abundance: .

CDR3nt: TGCAGTGCTAGAGACGTTAGCGGGAGCTACGAGCAGTACTTC
CDR3aa: CSARDVSGSYEQYF
j_gene: TRBJ2-7
len: 14
v_gene: TRBV20-1
d_gene: TRBD2
abundance: .

CDR3nt: TGTGCCAGCAGTTTTTCGGATACGCAGTATTTT
CDR3aa: CASSFSDTQYF
j_gene: TRBJ2-3
len: 11
v_gene: TRBV27
d_gene: .
abundance: many

CDR3nt: TGTGCCGGCAGACCGGGCCATAATCAGCCCCAGCATTTT
CDR3aa: CAGRPGHNQPQHF
j_gene: TRBJ1-5
len: 13
v_gene: TRBV6-1
d_gene: .
abundance: few

CDR3nt: TGTGCCAGCGGGACAGGGGTTCCCTACGAGCAGTACTTC
CDR3aa: CASGTGVPYEQYF
j_gene: TRBJ2-7
len: 13
v_gene: TRBV5-5
d_gene: TRBD1
abundance: .

CDR3nt: TGTGCCAGCAGCCACGGGACAGGGTTCAATGAGCAGTTCTTC
CDR3aa: CASSHGTGFNEQFF
j_gene: TRBJ2-1
len: 14
v_gene: TRBV4-2
d_gene: TRBD1
abundance: few

CDR3nt: TGTGTCAGCGCTGGGGATACGCAGTATTTT
CDR3aa: CVSAGDTQYF
j_gene: TRBJ2-3
len: 10
v_gene: TRBV2
d_gene: .
abundance: .

CDR3nt: TGTGCCAGCAGCCCGTGGCAGGGGGATTCACCCCTCCACTTT
CDR3aa: CASSPWQGDSPLHF
j_gene: TRBJ1-6
len: 14
v_gene: TRBV13
d_gene: TRBD1
abundance: many

CDR3nt: TGTGCCAGCAGGCTAGGGGGGTTCTCTGGGGCCAACGTCCTGACTTTC
CDR3aa: CASRLGGFSGANVLTF
j_gene: TRBJ2-6
len: 16
v_gene: TRBV27
d_gene: .
abundance: many

CDR3nt: TGCAGTGCTATAAGGACTAGCAGCGGTGAGCAGTTCTTC
CDR3aa: CSAIRTSSGEQFF
j_gene: TRBJ2-1
len: 13
v_gene: TRBV20-1
d_gene: TRBD2
abundance: medium-sized

CDR3nt: TGTGCCAGCAGCCCCGGGGGGGTCCTCACAGATACGCAGTATTTT
CDR3aa: CASSPGGVLTDTQYF
j_gene: TRBJ2-3
len: 15
v_gene: TRBV9
d_gene: TRBD2
abundance: .

CDR3nt: TGCGCCAGCAGCTCCGAGGACGGGGACTATGGCTACACCTTC
CDR3aa: CASSSEDGDYGYTF
j_gene: TRBJ1-2
len: 14
v_gene: TRBV5-1
d_gene: .
abundance: few

CDR3nt: TGTGCCAGCAAATCGGACAGCTCCTATAATTCACCCCTCCACTTT
CDR3aa: CASKSDSSYNSPLHF
j_gene: TRBJ1-6
len: 15
v_gene: TRBV2
d_gene: .
abundance: .

CDR3nt: TGTGCCAGCAGCTGGGGGTCCCCAGTTCCCGAGCAGTACTTC
CDR3aa: CASSWGSPVPEQYF
j_gene: TRBJ2-7
len: 14
v_gene: TRBV12-3/TRBV12-4
d_gene: .
abundance: many

CDR3nt: TGTGCCAGCAGCCTAAACTTAAACGGCTACACCTTC
CDR3aa: CASSLNLNGYTF
j_gene: TRBJ1-2
len: 12
v_gene: TRBV6-2/TRBV6-3
d_gene: .
abundance: .

CDR3nt: TGTGCCAGCAGTTTCAGGGGGGAATACAATGAGCAGTTCTTC
CDR3aa: CASSFRGEYNEQFF
j_gene: TRBJ2-1
len: 14
v_gene: TRBV28
d_gene: .
abundance: .

CDR3nt: TGCAGTGCTAGAGACCGGGCCTCTGGAAACACCATACATTTT
CDR3aa: CSARDRASGNTIHF
j_gene: TRBJ1-3
len: 14
v_gene: TRBV20-1
d_gene: .
abundance: .

CDR3nt: TGTGCCAGCACGGAGGGTCACACCGGGGAGCTGTTTTTT
CDR3aa: CASTEGHTGELFF
j_gene: TRBJ2-2
len: 13
v_gene: TRBV28
d_gene: .
abundance: .

CDR3nt: TGCAGTGCCGCTGGAGGAGTTATTTTAGATACGCAGTATTTT
CDR3aa: CSAAGGVILDTQYF
j_gene: TRBJ2-3
len: 14
v_gene: TRBV20-1
d_gene: .
abundance: .

CDR3nt: TGTGCCAGCAGATTGATTACAGATACGCAGTATTTT
CDR3aa: CASRLITDTQYF
j_gene: TRBJ2-3
len: 12
v_gene: TRBV6-1
d_gene: .
abundance: medium-sized

CDR3nt: TGTGCCAGCAGCCAAGGGGAGGTTTCCTCCTATAATTCACCCCTCCACTTT
CDR3aa: CASSQGEVSSYNSPLHF
j_gene: TRBJ1-6
len: 17
v_gene: TRBV4-2
d_gene: .
abundance: .

CDR3nt: TGTGCCAGCCACGACACTAGTGAAGCTTTCTTT
CDR3aa: CASHDTSEAFF
j_gene: TRBJ1-1
len: 11
v_gene: TRBV27
d_gene: .
abundance: few

CDR3nt: TGCGCCAGCAGTGAGTCGGTTAATTCACCCCTCCACTTT
CDR3aa: CASSESVNSPLHF
j_gene: TRBJ1-6
len: 13
v_gene: TRBV10-1
d_gene: .
abundance: few

CDR3nt: TGTGCCAGCAGCTTAGAGGGGACAGATGGCTACACCTTC
CDR3aa: CASSLEGTDGYTF
j_gene: TRBJ1-2
len: 13
v_gene: TRBV7-2
d_gene: TRBD1
abundance: .

CDR3nt: TGTGCCAGCAGTGTAGGCGGGACACACGCGAACACCGGGGAGCTGTTTTTT
CDR3aa: CASSVGGTHANTGELFF
j_gene: TRBJ2-2
len: 17
v_gene: TRBV2
d_gene: .
abundance: .

CDR3nt: TGTGCCAGCAGCTTAAATTTGCAAGAGACCCAGTACTTC
CDR3aa: CASSLNLQETQYF
j_gene: TRBJ2-5
len: 13
v_gene: TRBV11-2
d_gene: .
abundance: few

CDR3nt: TGTGCCAGCAGCCAGGACGAGGGCATACCTTTCTTT
CDR3aa: CASSQDEGIPFF
j_gene: TRBJ1-1
len: 12
v_gene: TRBV5-5
d_gene: .
abundance: medium-sized

CDR3nt: TGCGCCAGCAGCTTGGCCTCGACAGTTTCTTCACTACATGGCTACACCTTC
CDR3aa: CASSLASTVSSLHGYTF
j_gene: TRBJ1-2
len: 17
v_gene: TRBV5-1
d_gene: .
abundance: many